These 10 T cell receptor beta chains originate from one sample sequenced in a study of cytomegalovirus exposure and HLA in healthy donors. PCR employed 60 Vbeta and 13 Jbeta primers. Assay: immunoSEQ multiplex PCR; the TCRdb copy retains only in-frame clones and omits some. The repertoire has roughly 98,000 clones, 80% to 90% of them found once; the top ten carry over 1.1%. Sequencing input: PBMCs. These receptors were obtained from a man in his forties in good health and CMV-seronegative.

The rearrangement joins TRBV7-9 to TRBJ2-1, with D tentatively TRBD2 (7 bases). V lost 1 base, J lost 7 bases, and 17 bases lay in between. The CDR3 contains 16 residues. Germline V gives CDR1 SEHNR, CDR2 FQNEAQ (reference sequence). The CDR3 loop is CASSLDLGGASNEQFF. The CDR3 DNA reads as TGTGCCAGCAGCTTAGATTTAGGGGGGGCGTCAAATGAGCAGTTCTTC.

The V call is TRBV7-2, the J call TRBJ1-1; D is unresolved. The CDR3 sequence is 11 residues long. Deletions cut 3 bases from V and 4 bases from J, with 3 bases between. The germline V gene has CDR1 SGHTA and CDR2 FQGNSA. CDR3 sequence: CASSLSTEAFF. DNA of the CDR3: TGTGCCAGCAGCTTGAGCACTGAAGCTTTCTTT.

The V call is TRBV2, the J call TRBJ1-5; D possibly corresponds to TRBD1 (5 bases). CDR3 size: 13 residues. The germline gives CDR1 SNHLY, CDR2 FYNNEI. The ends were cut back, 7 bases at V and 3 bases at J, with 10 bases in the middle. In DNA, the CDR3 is TGTGCCAGCATGGGGCAGATCAATCAGCCCCAGCATTTT. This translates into CASMGQINQPQHF.

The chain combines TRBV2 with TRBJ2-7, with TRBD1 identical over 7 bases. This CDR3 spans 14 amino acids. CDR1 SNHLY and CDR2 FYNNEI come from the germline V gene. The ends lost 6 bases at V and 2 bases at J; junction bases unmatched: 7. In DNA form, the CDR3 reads TGTGCCAGCAGCGAGACGGGACAGCCCTACGAGCAGTACTTC. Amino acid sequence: CASSETGQPYEQYF.

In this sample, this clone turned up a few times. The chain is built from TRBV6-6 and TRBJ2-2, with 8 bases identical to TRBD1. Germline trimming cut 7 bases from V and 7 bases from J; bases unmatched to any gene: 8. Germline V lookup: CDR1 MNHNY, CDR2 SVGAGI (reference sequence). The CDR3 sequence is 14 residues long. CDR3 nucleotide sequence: TGTGCCAGCAAAGGACAGGGATTGGGCGGGGAGCTGTTTTTT. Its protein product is CASKGQGLGGELFF.

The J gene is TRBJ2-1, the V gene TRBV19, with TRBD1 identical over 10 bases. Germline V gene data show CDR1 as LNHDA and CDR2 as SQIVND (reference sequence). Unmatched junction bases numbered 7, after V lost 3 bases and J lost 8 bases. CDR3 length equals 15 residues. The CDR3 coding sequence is TGTGCCAGTAGTATGGGACAGGGGAGAAGGCATGAGCAGTTCTTC. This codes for CASSMGQGRRHEQFF.

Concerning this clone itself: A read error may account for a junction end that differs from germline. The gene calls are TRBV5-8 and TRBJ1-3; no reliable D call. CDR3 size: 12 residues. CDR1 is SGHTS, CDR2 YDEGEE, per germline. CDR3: CASRNNPGSPLF. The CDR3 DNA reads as TGTGCCAGCAGGAATAACCCCGGGTCCCCACTTTTT. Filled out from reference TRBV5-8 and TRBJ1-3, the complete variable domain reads EAGVTQSPTHLIKTRGQQATLRCSPISGHTSVYWYQQALGLGLQFLLWYDEGEERNRGNFPPRFSGRQFPNYSSELNVNALELEDSALYLCASRNNPGSPLFGEGSWLTVV.

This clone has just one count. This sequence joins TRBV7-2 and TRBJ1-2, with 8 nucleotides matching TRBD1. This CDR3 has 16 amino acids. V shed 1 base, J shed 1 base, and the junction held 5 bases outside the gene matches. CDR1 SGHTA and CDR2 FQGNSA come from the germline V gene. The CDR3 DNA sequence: TGTGCCAGCAGCTTAGATTACAGGGGGGTTAACTATGGCTACACCTTC. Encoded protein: CASSLDYRGVNYGYTF.

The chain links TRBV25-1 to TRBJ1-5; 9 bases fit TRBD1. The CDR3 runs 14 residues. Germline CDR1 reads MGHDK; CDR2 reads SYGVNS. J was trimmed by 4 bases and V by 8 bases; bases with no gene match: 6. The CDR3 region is CASGTGSGNQPQHF. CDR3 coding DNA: TGTGCCAGCGGGACAGGGTCAGGGAATCAGCCCCAGCATTTT.

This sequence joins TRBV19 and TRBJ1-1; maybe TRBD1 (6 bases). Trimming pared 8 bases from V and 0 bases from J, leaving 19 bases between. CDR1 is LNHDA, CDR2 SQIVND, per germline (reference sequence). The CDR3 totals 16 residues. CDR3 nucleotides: TGTGCCAGTGGCACAGGGTGGATAGGGATGAACACTGAAGCTTTCTTT. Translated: CASGTGWIGMNTEAFF.